A single T cell receptor (beta chain) is shown here with its context. Its antigen is unknown. Base qualities are not at hand, and no much larger clone is one base apart. The donors were healthy, HIV-negative adults with no recently reported acute infections or vaccinations. Only Caucasian adults living in Nashville, Tennessee, USA were represented among the donors. CD4+ T cells were enriched by magnetic negative selection; naive cells were then positively selected on CD45RA, and the negative fraction formed the memory subset. Blood was collected by leukapheresis, and PBMCs were isolated by Ficoll-Histopaque density gradient centrifugation and then cryopreserved in liquid nitrogen vapor phase. Analytical flow cytometry was used to check the purity and quantity of every magnetically sorted T cell population. Genomic DNA was isolated from each sorted fraction and quantified by UV absorbance on a Nanodrop 2000c.

Using the deep immunoSEQ assay, TCR CDR3 regions were amplified from genomic DNA by multiplex PCR. Genomic DNA extracted from each cell subset was distributed evenly over all wells of several immunoSEQ 96-well plates, and each plate served as one replicate. For sorted subsets, about 0.2 ug genomic DNA, equal to about 30,000 T cell genomes, was loaded into each replicate PCR. Purified libraries were measured with a Qubit 3.0 fluorometer, size-checked on a Bioanalyzer 2100, and measured again with the KAPA Library Quantification kit. Each immunoSEQ 96-well plate was sequenced on its own single-read 150-cycle Illumina NextSeq 550 flow cell. Processing in the source paper ran as follows. Because the immunoSEQ output included only junctional sequences and no quality scores, the filtering could not be the same as the filtering used for full-length reads. Sequences were annotated with PyIR, a Python wrapper for IgBLAST v1.9, using IMGT germline references to assign V/J genes and CDR3. Any read was removed if the V/J assignment was weak (E-value above 1e-6), the CDR3 was missing, or the read contained stop codons, out-of-frame junctions, or ambiguous translated residues. V3J clonotypes were defined by identical inferred V gene, J gene, and CDR3 amino acid sequence. Percentage overlap between repertoires was computed as shared unique clonotypes divided by the size of the smaller repertoire. Three approaches were used to assess repertoire richness: RTK rarefaction, the Chao1 estimator, and Recon v2.1 estimates of unobserved clonotypes. For all TCRbeta clonotypes obtained by the gDNA method from four donors, generation probabilities were computed with OLGA. TCRdb limited this immuneACCESS table to in-frame rearrangements with V and J called. A share of clones is missing; checked studies link under half to unresolved V genes, and the rest is unexplained. V, J and clone size are those of that table, while D and trimming were read from the DNA. Here the sample has 2,500,000 or so clones; 85% to 95% occur a single time. The ten largest clones capture around 0.35% of the sample.

The data derive from a study of shared clonotypes between healthy human individuals (dated by TCRdb to about 2020). Background on the whole study: Three men and two women, aged 18 to 49 years, made up the cohort. For each donor, CD4 naive and CD4 memory were each run on three plates, CD8 naive on two plates, and CD8 memory on one plate. Blood TCR repertoires of five healthy adults were deeply sequenced to estimate repertoire size and the extent of clonotype sharing between individuals. Different laboratories and diverse techniques were used to prepare libraries and sequence TCR repertoires, to increase sequencing depth and limit assay-specific biases. Between about 0.85 and 10 billion PBMCs per donor were obtained by leukapheresis. What the research found in general, with its limitations: Pairwise subsampling indicated that sequencing depth was expected to affect the degree of clonotype sharing among donors. The small number of donors limited the genetic and exposure-history diversity represented. Only blood was sampled, and tissue TCR repertoires likely differ from those in blood. Naive subsets generally had larger estimated clonotype richness than memory subsets. Across a few donors, about 5.2% of naive CD4, 3% to 3.5% of naive CD8, under 2.5% of memory CD4, and roughly 0.4% of memory CD8 clonotypes were shared. Even with the large sequencing depth, rarefaction of the sorted-subset datasets indicated that sequencing was incomplete. Compared with non-shared clonotypes, the clonotypes found in all four sorted-subset donors had higher generation probabilities.

The germline ends are 14 bases apart after V is trimmed by 5 bases and J by 3 bases. The CDR3 runs 15 residues from the cysteine to the phenylalanine. Only the CDR3 portion is preserved as DNA: 45 bases, with reading frame beginning at the first base. CDR1 LNHDA and CDR2 SQIVND were looked up in the germline V gene (reference sequence). This sequence originates from a man between 18 and 29 years old in good health. Some clones in this sample may be carry-over from other donors' samples. Specimen: naive CD4+ T cells from PBMCs. The cell subset or site label on this specimen signifies: CD45RA+ positively selected. Recombination joined TRBV19 with TRBJ2-1; TRBD2 could be the D gene, as 6 bases match. Read as DNA, the sequence is TGTGCCAGTAGTCGCCTAGCGTCAGGCTACAATGAGCAGTTCTTC. It encodes CASSRLASGYNEQFF.